The sequence of this TCR beta chain was determined in a study of metastatic and nonmetastatic thyroid tumors. As for the study in general: Repertoire comparison spanned blood and tumor or nodule tissue of malignant and benign thyroid patients.

Original processing methods: A papillary thyroid cancer distant-metastasis classifier was built from CDR3 differences across clinicopathological groups. TCRdb ran MiXCR on the PCR reads. The V and J calls were determined by TCRdb, not by the authors. The sample has about 39,000 clones; 15% to 20% are singletons. Study results and limitations: Patients with malignant thyroid tumors reportedly had significantly higher TCR beta diversity than those with benign nodules, in blood and tumor.

Of note for this clone: Its specificity is not known.

There were no patients who had received any treatment before thyroid surgery. This TCR was sampled from a female donor with papillary thyroid cancer or a benign thyroid nodule (not recorded which). Some clones in this sample may be carry-over from other donors' samples. The sequencing input was blood.

The CDR3 region is CAWTPRGGDNQPQHF. CDR3 in DNA: TGTGCCTGGACCCCTAGGGGCGGGGACAATCAGCCCCAGCATTTT. The chain links TRBV30 to TRBJ1-5; tentatively, D is TRBD1 (5 bases). In germline, CDR1 is GTSNPN, CDR2 SVGIG (reference sequence). The CDR3 contains 15 residues. V lost 4 bases and J lost 3, with 16 bases in between. Filled out from reference TRBV30 and TRBJ1-5, the complete variable domain reads SQTIHQWPATLVQPVGSPLSLECTVEGTSNPNLYWYRQAAGRGLQLLFYSVGIGQISSEVPQNLSASRPQDRQFILSSKKLLLSDSGFYLCAWTPRGGDNQPQHFGDGTRLSIL.